This T cell receptor beta chain was recorded in a study of long-term antiretroviral therapy in people with HIV (dated by TCRdb to between 2021 and 2022). Context from the whole study: The earliest samples were collected about a decade before the 2015 WHO recommendation for immediate ART, when ART was typically delayed until CD4 counts fell. A total of approximately 200 cryopreserved PBMC samples came from approximately 30 adults with confirmed HIV infection and were collected serially over a mean of roughly six years (range 1-12). Of the roughly 30 participants with HIV, roughly twelve were female. No cross-contamination during QIAcube processing turned up in test extractions that ran a monoclonal T-cell line alongside around 34 polyclonal samples. Whether ART initiation and durable HIV suppression were associated with changes in peripheral blood TRB repertoire composition and diversity was tested in a retrospective serial study. On the study overall, not on this receptor specifically: CDR3 length ranges in HIV repertoires were narrower than in controls, and network structure suggested an antigen-experienced repertoire with only a slight naive shift after ART. Starting ART was linked to a significant rise in TRB diversity, yet even with long-term ART the diversity remained significantly lower than in transplant donor controls. Expanded TRB clones identified before ART initiation dominated the repertoire across all time points, though the dominance fluctuated and decreased in many PLHIV after ART. Owing to limited PBMC availability, only the TCR beta chain was sequenced, without alpha chain pairing. Because cell numbers in pre-ART samples were limited, unsorted PBMC were profiled instead of sorted CD4+ and CD8+ T cells. No data were available on ART adherence, viral resistance or therapy changes, limiting inferences about post-ART repertoire changes. The samples span the years 2004 to 2017, and the ART regimens used at that time may not be as effective as current regimens.

The immunoSEQ hsTCRB v3.0 assay was used at survey level resolution to sequence the TRB variable region. TRB sequencing targeted a depth of about 35,000-55,000 T-cell genomes per sample. Pooled TRB libraries were sequenced on an Illumina MiSeq with a v3 150-cycle kit. Turning to the authors' computational methods: Repertoire analysis was run in R within a reproducible Nextflow workflow that covered QC, data transformation and analysis. LymphoSeq2, an R package for exploring AIRR-Seq data, was used to implement the custom analyses. A handful of samples yielding fewer than 5000 total TRB sequences were excluded, leaving approximately 190 analyzed HIV repertoires. Among the 180 to 200 retained HIV repertoires, roughly 60 were collected before ART initiation and fewer than 150 were collected after ART initiation. Each repertoire was downsampled to 5000 TRB nucleotide sequences, and summary statistics were averaged across 100 downsampling iterations. TRB sequences were retained for analysis only if CDR3 regions of at least seven amino acids were present. Diversity was assessed using a clonality score derived from Shannon entropy and using the Gini coefficient. In the repertoire networks, any two of the top 5000 CDR3 amino acid sequences were connected whenever the two sequences differed by an edit distance of one. Antigen specificity groups and MHC restriction were predicted for TRB CDR3 amino acid sequences with GLIPH2. To flag known associations with CMV, EBV, HIV or tissue antigens, CDR3 amino acid sequences were compared against VDJdb and McPAS-TCR. Pre-ART, post-ART and control groups were compared with Wilcoxon signed-rank tests and Holm-Bonferroni correction. In TCRdb, the immuneACCESS table is reduced to in-frame sequences with V and J assigned. These tables do not hold every clone; where another copy was compared, an unresolved V gene accounts for under half, and the others remain unexplained. The V and J calls and the clone size are those of that table, but D and trimming were determined from the DNA. This sample has some 14,000 clones in its table, and approximately 83% of those were observed once. Jointly, the top ten make up around 16% of the sample.

The CDR3 spans 14 residues, from the cysteine through the phenylalanine. Here the CDR3 DNA is all that survives: 42 bases in frame from base 1. Relative to germline, V is 2 bases shorter and J is 2 bases shorter, with 7 bases between their ends. The germline V gene (reference sequence) supplies CDR1 MNHEY and CDR2 SMNVEV. To be included, a participant needed at least one PBMC sample from before ART initiation plus at least two post-ART samples. All participants with HIV were treated in the United States of America. Before DNA extraction, cryopreserved samples of about 0.95-10 million PBMC were thawed and washed. At the time of the earliest PBMC sample for each participant with HIV, ages ranged from roughly 23 to 60 years. PBMC samples from each participant spanned 1-4 timepoints before ART initiation and 2-8 timepoints after ART initiation, with a median of 7 samples. For every participant, serial HIV viral load, CD4+ T-cell count, ART history and demographic data were obtained. Genomic DNA was extracted from unsorted PBMC with a Qiagen kit on a QIAcube, processed in batches of 12 samples.

This clone was picked up one time. Its antigen is unknown. Base qualities are not provided; no much larger clone lies one nucleotide away. The sequence derives from a man aged 35 to 55 with HIV. Sequencing used unsorted PBMCs, obtained just before starting antiretroviral therapy. The chain employs TRBV27 and TRBJ2-1; TRBD2 is possibly the D segment (5 matching bases). The bases read TGTGCCAGCAGTTTAACCGGGGCCTACAATGAGCAGTTCTTC. Translation gives CASSLTGAYNEQFF.